The following is a T cell receptor beta chain sequence with its context. In the authors' workflow: Estimated nucleated cell counts came from reference gene primer amplification. Measured with immunoSEQ multiplex PCR; TCRdb has only the in-frame clones, and not every one. From that table come the V and J calls and clone size; the DNA was used to work out D and trimming. The top ten hold 2.3% of the sample, which has almost 400,000 clones, about 90% seen once. In germline, CDR1 is MNHEY, CDR2 SMNVEV (reference sequence). This CDR3 is 15 amino acids long. Trimming cost V 6 bases and J 7 bases; bases outside gene matches: 7. The data stem from a study of blood T cell repertoires in COVID-19.

The clonotype was recovered from a woman aged 55 to 70 with COVID-19, enrolled during active disease. The chain is built from TRBV27 and TRBJ2-3; 13 bases align to TRBD2. The sequenced material came from peripheral blood. The chain's CDR3 is CASRIPTSGGHTQYF. The CDR3 DNA is TGTGCCAGCAGGATACCGACTAGCGGGGGGCATACGCAGTATTTT.